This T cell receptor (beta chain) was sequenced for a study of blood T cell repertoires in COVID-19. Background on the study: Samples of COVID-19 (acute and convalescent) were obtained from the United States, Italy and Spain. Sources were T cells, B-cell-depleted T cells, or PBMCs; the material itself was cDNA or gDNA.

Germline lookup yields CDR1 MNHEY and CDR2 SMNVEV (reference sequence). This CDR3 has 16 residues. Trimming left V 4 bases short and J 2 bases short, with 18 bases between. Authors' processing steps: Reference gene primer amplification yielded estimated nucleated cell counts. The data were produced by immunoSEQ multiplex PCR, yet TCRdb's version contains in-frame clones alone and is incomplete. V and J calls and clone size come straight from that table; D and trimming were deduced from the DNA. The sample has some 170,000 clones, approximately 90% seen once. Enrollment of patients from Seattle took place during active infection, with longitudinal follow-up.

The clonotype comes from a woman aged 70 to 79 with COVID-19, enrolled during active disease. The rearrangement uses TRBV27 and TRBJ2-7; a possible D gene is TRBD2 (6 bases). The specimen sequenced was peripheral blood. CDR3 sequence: CASSSRGLGKTYEQYF. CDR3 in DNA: TGTGCCAGCAGTTCGCGGGGACTGGGGAAAACCTACGAGCAGTACTTC.